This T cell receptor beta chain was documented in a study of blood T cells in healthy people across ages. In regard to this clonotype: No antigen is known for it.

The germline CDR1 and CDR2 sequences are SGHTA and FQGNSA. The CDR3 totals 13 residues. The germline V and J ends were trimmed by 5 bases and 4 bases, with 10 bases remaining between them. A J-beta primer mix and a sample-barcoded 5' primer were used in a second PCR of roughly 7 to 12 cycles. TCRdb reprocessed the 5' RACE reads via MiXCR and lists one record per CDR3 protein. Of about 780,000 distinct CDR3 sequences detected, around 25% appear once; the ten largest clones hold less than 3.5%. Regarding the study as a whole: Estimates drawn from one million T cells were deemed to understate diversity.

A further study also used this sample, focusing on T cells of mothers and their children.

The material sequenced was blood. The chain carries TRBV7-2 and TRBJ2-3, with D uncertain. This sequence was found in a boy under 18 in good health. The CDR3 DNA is TGTGCCAGCAGCCCCTCCCATGCAGATACGCAGTATTTT. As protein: CASSPSHADTQYF.